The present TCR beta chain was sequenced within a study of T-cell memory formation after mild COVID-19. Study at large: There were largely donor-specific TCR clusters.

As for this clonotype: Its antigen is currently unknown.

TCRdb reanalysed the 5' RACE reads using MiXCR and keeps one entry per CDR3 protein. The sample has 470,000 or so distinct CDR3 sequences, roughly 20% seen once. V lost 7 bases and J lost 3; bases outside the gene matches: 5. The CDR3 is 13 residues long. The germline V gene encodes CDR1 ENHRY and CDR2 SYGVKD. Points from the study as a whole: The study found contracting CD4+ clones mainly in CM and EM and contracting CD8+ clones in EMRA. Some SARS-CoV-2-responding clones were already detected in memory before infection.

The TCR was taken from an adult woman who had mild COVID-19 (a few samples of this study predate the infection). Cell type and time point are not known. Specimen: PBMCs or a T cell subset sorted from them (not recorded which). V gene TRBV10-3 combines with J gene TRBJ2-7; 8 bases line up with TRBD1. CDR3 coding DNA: TGTGCCATCAAGGGACAGGAGGACTACGAGCAGTACTTC. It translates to CAIKGQEDYEQYF.